The entry below describes one T cell receptor (beta chain). The data are from a study of blood T cell repertoires in COVID-19. Whole-study context: From the United States, Italy and Spain came samples of acute and convalescent COVID-19.

TCRdb's table, derived via immunoSEQ multiplex PCR, lists solely in-frame clones and lacks some. Here the sample spans 150,000 to 200,000 clones, over 70% being singletons. The germline V gene has CDR1 MNHEY and CDR2 SVGAGI. V lost 6 bases and J lost 8, with 11 bases in between. This CDR3 has 13 amino acids. The clonotype comes from a woman aged 55-70 years who had recovered from COVID-19. The sequenced sample was PBMCs or T cells enriched from blood (not recorded which). The chain joins TRBV6-5 to TRBJ1-6; D possibly corresponds to TRBD1 (6 bases). DNA for the CDR3: TGTGCCAGCAGCAGCAGGGGCGATTCACCCCTCCACTTT. This sequence encodes CASSSRGDSPLHF.